This is a list of T cell receptor beta chains from one sample in a study of tumor and adjacent non-tumor tissue in lung cancer. TCRdb recomputed calls from the multiplex PCR reads with MiXCR, one row per CDR3 protein. This table has some 84,000 distinct CDR3 sequences, roughly 62% appearing once. Sample: lung tumor tissue. Source of these receptors: a man in his 70s with non-small cell lung cancer. Both conserved end residues are trimmed from each CDR3. D genes are given only for firm matches.

.	TRBV11-2	TRBJ2-1	ASSLRSPRNRGERF
.	TRBV29-1	TRBJ2-1	SVVVRGDEEF
.	TRBV29-1	TRBJ2-1	SSGGIAEYNEQF
.	TRBV6-5	TRBJ2-3	ASSYAGAGTDTQY
.	TRBV20-1	TRBJ1-6	SVRDPTSPDFYNSPLH
TRBD2	TRBV10-3	TRBJ2-7	TISGTEGLAGGHEQY
.	TRBV10-3	TRBJ2-3	AISESPGRDLWDTQY
.	TRBV12-3/TRBV12-4	TRBJ2-7	ASGDSATYEQY
.	TRBV10-2	TRBJ2-3	ASSQGSGARTDAQY
.	TRBV29-1	TRBJ1-5	RVEETGLGSGNQPQH
.	TRBV29-1	TRBJ1-2	SAESEEDYGYT
.	TRBV20-1	TRBJ2-1	SARFVPGTGRSNEQF
TRBD1	TRBV5-1	TRBJ1-5	ASSLLRTGEHNQPQH
TRBD2	TRBV29-1	TRBJ2-7	IAQLAGGPRERY
TRBD1	TRBV6-2/TRBV6-3	TRBJ1-5	ACSSRTGALSNQPQH
.	TRBV19	TRBJ2-5	ASSISTGETQY
.	TRBV11-2	TRBJ2-3	VSSACQGLVNTQY
.	TRBV28	TRBJ1-5	ASSPYLRPDTANQPQH
TRBD1	TRBV20-1	TRBJ1-5	SLTGTGDQPQH
TRBD1	TRBV11-2	TRBJ2-7	ASRNSDRGYELY
TRBD2	TRBV20-1	TRBJ2-2	SARVQGGSEATGELF
.	TRBV5-4	TRBJ1-2	ASSSEGRARGYA
.	TRBV4-1	TRBJ2-5	TSSQRSLGVTETQY
.	TRBV6-5	TRBJ2-1	ASSYRLRSEQF
.	TRBV11-2	TRBJ1-1	ASSFGTDDTEAF
.	TRBV10-3	TRBJ1-5	AISGSSGFRPQH
TRBD2	TRBV11-2	TRBJ2-3	TSSLDRTTSTDTQY
.	TRBV20-1	TRBJ1-5	SARLAGIGNQPQH
.	TRBV28	TRBJ2-7	ASIRGSGRYEQY
.	TRBV6-1	TRBJ1-5	ASGEYGGNQSQH
TRBD2	TRBV4-1	TRBJ2-1	AISQDPSGSSYNGQF
.	TRBV29-1	TRBJ2-7	SVGGAYERY
.	TRBV28	TRBJ1-1	ASTSPGRKSEAF
.	TRBV28	TRBJ2-7	ASSFPTYEQY
.	TRBV5-1	TRBJ1-5	ASSLASEVDQPQH
TRBD1	TRBV5-6	TRBJ1-4	PSSLPGQLNEKLF
.	TRBV29-1	TRBJ2-1	SFEGGGFYNEQF
.	TRBV29-1	TRBJ2-5	SVERTDQETQY
.	TRBV11-1	TRBJ2-5	ASSLITAGWETQY
.	TRBV6-5	TRBJ1-5	ASSLTRAGSNQPQH
.	TRBV5-5	TRBJ1-1	ASIESTANTEAF
.	TRBV4-2	TRBJ2-1	ASSLDDNEQF
.	TRBV13	TRBJ2-3	ASSLDEGYRGAYTQY
.	TRBV20-1	TRBJ2-5	SARARDQY
.	TRBV11-2	TRBJ2-1	ASSPELGRYNEQF
TRBD1	TRBV30	TRBJ2-7	GAARGYEQY
TRBD1	TRBV24-1	TRBJ1-2	ATSDTDRVGGYT